One and the same sample provided the 27 T cell receptor beta chains below, sequenced in a study of radiation and T cells in renal cell carcinoma. Measured with immunoSEQ multiplex PCR; TCRdb has only the in-frame clones, and not every one. This table holds 100,000 to 150,000 clones, about four fifths found once. As to time point: baseline pretreatment blood. The treatment: 15 Gy SBRT to primary tumor, nephrectomy 4 weeks later. Specimen: blood, collected from a patient whose treatment included radiotherapy and nephrectomy. The receptors shown here come from a woman aged 55-70 years with renal cell carcinoma.

V is TRBV7-3 and J is TRBJ2-2; perhaps TRBD2 as D (6 bases). The CDR3 loop spans 15 amino acids. V gave up 5 bases and J gave up 0 bases, with 10 bases separating them. Germline CDR1 is SGHTA and CDR2 is FQGTGA. This CDR3 is CASSLSGSNTGELFF. CDR3 DNA: TGTGCCAGCAGCCTTAGCGGCTCGAACACCGGGGAGCTGTTTTTT.

The V gene is TRBV5-1, the J gene TRBJ1-2; D is ambiguous. V dropped 4 bases and J dropped 8 bases, with 15 bases sitting between them. CDR1 and CDR2 (germline): SGHRS, YFSETQ. The CDR3 is 13 amino acids. The CDR3 spells CASSPYTTEGYTF. CDR3 DNA: TGCGCCAGCAGCCCCTACACGACCGAGGGCTACACCTTC.

This clone has a handful of counts. This sequence joins TRBV4-2 and TRBJ1-1, with D possibly TRBD1 on 5 matching bases. The germline CDR1 and CDR2 sequences are LGHNA and YNFKEQ. V was shortened by 4 bases and J by 3 bases, with 15 bases between the two germline ends. The CDR3 has 15 amino acids. The CDR3 sequence is CASSPGGGLDTEAFF. CDR3 coding DNA: TGTGCCAGCAGCCCTGGGGGAGGGTTGGACACTGAAGCTTTCTTT.

This rearrangement joins TRBV19 to TRBJ1-5, with D unclear. The germline gives CDR1 LNHDA, CDR2 SQIVND (reference sequence). The CDR3 runs to 15 residues. Trimming removed 5 bases from V and 6 bases from J, with 17 bases in between. The DNA of the CDR3 is TGTGCCAGTAGTCAGCAGGACCACTGGGGTCAGCCCCAGCATTTT. Translation: CASSQQDHWGQPQHF. Full variable domain (rest looked up from reference TRBV19 and TRBJ1-5): DGGITQSPKYLFRKEGQNVTLSCEQNLNHDAMYWYRQDPGQGLRLIYYSQIVNDFQKGDIAEGYSVSREKKESFPLTVTSAQKNPTAFYLCASSQQDHWGQPQHFGDGTRLSIL.

V and J are TRBV14 and TRBJ2-1, with 7 bases identical to TRBD2. Looked up from germline, CDR1 is SGHDN and CDR2 is FVKESK. This CDR3 region has 15 residues. Trimming removed 3 bases from V and 3 bases from J; junction bases left unmatched: 5. CDR3 loop: CASSHLGGSYNEQFF. The CDR3 coding sequence is TGTGCCAGCAGCCATCTGGGCGGGAGCTACAATGAGCAGTTCTTC.

This chain uses TRBV27 with TRBJ2-5; D remains ambiguous. The CDR3 runs to 13 residues. Germline V CDR1 and CDR2: MNHEY, SMNVEV (reference sequence). Trimming shortened V by 0 bases and J by 4 bases, and 6 bases separated the two germline ends. CDR3 loop: CASSLSVRETQYF. Here the CDR3 DNA reads TGTGCCAGCAGTTTATCCGTGCGAGAGACCCAGTACTTC.

The J gene is TRBJ2-7, the V gene TRBV11-2, with 9 bases fitting TRBD1. Trimming took 5 bases from V and 1 from J; bases not matched to a gene: 6. CDR3 length: 15 residues. Germline CDR1 and CDR2: SGHAT and FQNNGV. The CDR3 DNA reads as TGTGCCAGCAGCATAACAGGGGGCGCTTCCTACGAGCAGTACTTC. Translated: CASSITGGASYEQYF.

V and J are TRBV6-5 and TRBJ1-6, with D possibly matching TRBD1 (5 bases). V lost 5 bases, J lost 7 bases, and 12 bases lay in between. Germline CDR1 is MNHEY and CDR2 is SVGAGI. The CDR3 has 14 amino acids. As DNA, the CDR3 is TGTGCCAGCAGTATGGGACTTCCCAATTCACCCCTCCACTTT. Translating it yields CASSMGLPNSPLHF.

This chain joins TRBV7-2 and TRBJ1-2; D unclear. The V gene's germline CDR1 is SGHTA and CDR2 FQGNSA. The CDR3 is 15 amino acids. Trimming pared 8 bases from V and 2 bases from J, leaving 18 bases between. CDR3 nucleotides: TGTGCCAGCGATATCCGAACCGACTACAACTATGGCTACACCTTC. The encoded protein is CASDIRTDYNYGYTF.

This chain joins TRBV7-4 and TRBJ2-5, with 8 bases identical to TRBD1. The better agreement between TRBJ2-7 and the DNA end casts doubt on the J call. Germline-derived CDR1 and CDR2 are SGHVT and SQSDAQ. The CDR3 extends over 15 amino acids. The CDR3, as DNA: TGTGCCAGCAGCCCATCGGGACAGGACTCCTACGAGCAGTACTTC. Amino acids: CASSPSGQDSYEQYF.

The chain has TRBV19 and TRBJ2-7; 7 positions match TRBD1. In germline, CDR1 is LNHDA, CDR2 SQIVND (reference sequence). This CDR3 is built from 13 residues. The junction had 6 bases not matched to a gene; V was cut back by 7 bases and J by 3 bases. Here the CDR3 DNA reads TGTGCCAGTAACACACAGGGGAGCTACGAGCAGTACTTC. Translated, it gives CASNTQGSYEQYF.

This chain connects TRBV19 to TRBJ1-3; D is perhaps TRBD1 (5 bases). With 4 bases removed from V and 1 base from J, the gap between germline ends came to 11 bases. Per germline, CDR1 LNHDA and CDR2 SQIVND (reference sequence). This CDR3 spans 15 amino acids. The CDR3 coding sequence is TGTGCCAGTAGTAGAGGAGGACAATCTGGAAACACCATATATTTT. It is translated as CASSRGGQSGNTIYF.

The chain joins TRBV7-2 to TRBJ2-5, with D perhaps being TRBD1 or TRBD2 (5 bases each). The germline V and J ends were trimmed by 2 bases and 5 bases, with 18 bases remaining between them. The CDR3 is 16 amino acids. Germline V lookup: CDR1 SGHTA, CDR2 FQGNSA. For the CDR3, the DNA is TGTGCCAGCAGCTTAAATGGGGACCCAGAGGCGGAGACCCAGTACTTC. The encoded protein is CASSLNGDPEAETQYF.

The J gene is TRBJ2-5, the V gene TRBV6-6; D uncertain. The ends were cut back, 2 bases at V and 6 bases at J, with 7 bases in the middle. Germline V CDR1 and CDR2: MNHNY, SVGAGI (reference sequence). This CDR3 is built from 12 residues. The DNA of the CDR3 is TGTGCCAGCAGTTACGACTCGCAGACCCAGTACTTC. This gives the protein CASSYDSQTQYF.

The chain links TRBV23-1 to TRBJ2-1; no clear D. TRBV23-1 is classed as an ORF, of uncertain function. The CDR3 runs to 11 residues. Trimming left V 4 bases short and J 10 bases short, with 8 bases between. In DNA form, the CDR3 reads TGCGCCAGCAGTCCCGCGCAAGAGCAGTTCTTC. Translation: CASSPAQEQFF.

The genes are TRBV5-4 and TRBJ1-2, with 10 bases aligning to TRBD1. Trimming cost V 4 bases and J 2 bases; bases outside gene matches: 2. Germline CDR1 reads SGHNT; CDR2 reads YYREEE (reference sequence). This CDR3 has 14 amino acids. The CDR3 sequence is CASSRDRGNYGYTF. The CDR3, as DNA: TGTGCCAGCAGCCGGGACAGGGGCAACTATGGCTACACCTTC. Full variable domain (outside the CDR3, taken from reference TRBV5-4 and TRBJ1-2): ETGVTQSPTHLIKTRGQQVTLRCSSQSGHNTVSWYQQALGQGPQFIFQYYREEENGRGNFPPRFSGLQFPNYSSELNVNALELDDSALYLCASSRDRGNYGYTFGSGTRLTVV.

The gene calls are TRBV4-1 and TRBJ2-3; 7 positions agree with TRBD2. V lost 6 bases to trimming and J lost 6 bases; unmatched junction nucleotides: 12. There are 15 residues in the CDR3. Germline loops: CDR1 MGHRA, CDR2 YSYEKL. CDR3: CASSSVPHSGDTQYF. Written as DNA, the CDR3 is TGCGCCAGCAGTTCGGTCCCTCATAGCGGGGATACGCAGTATTTT.

The chain combines TRBV5-1 with TRBJ2-3; 9 bases are a match to TRBD1. The CDR3 has 15 residues. Per the germline V gene, CDR1 is SGHRS and CDR2 is YFSETQ. V dropped 0 bases and J dropped 6; count of bases not matched to a gene: 5. CDR3 residues: CASSLGGQGRDTQYF. DNA of the CDR3: TGCGCCAGCAGCTTGGGCGGACAGGGGAGGGATACGCAGTATTTT.

The V gene is TRBV5-1, the J gene TRBJ2-5; no firm D call. The V end lost 4 bases, the J end lost 2 bases, and 9 bases lay between the germline ends. Germline CDR1 and CDR2: SGHRS and YFSETQ. The length of the CDR3 is 13 residues. The CDR3 loop reads CASSVDTQETQYF. The CDR3, as DNA: TGCGCCAGCAGCGTAGACACTCAAGAGACCCAGTACTTC.

This clone has only a few counts. V is TRBV9 and J is TRBJ1-1; D is possibly TRBD1 (6 bases). The germline V gene encodes CDR1 SGDLS and CDR2 YYNGEE. This CDR3 has 14 amino acids. Trimming stripped 4 bases from V and 1 base from J, with 11 bases between. The CDR3 spells CASSSLGANTEAFF. Here the CDR3 DNA reads TGTGCCAGCAGCTCGTTGGGGGCGAACACTGAAGCTTTCTTT.

The rearrangement links TRBV2 to TRBJ2-5; D not resolved. CDR3 length: 11 amino acids. Trimming cost V 6 bases and J 0 bases, with 2 bases left between them. Germline V gene sequence: CDR1 SNHLY, CDR2 FYNNEI. The CDR3 is CASSDQETQYF. The CDR3 DNA reads TGTGCCAGCAGCGACCAAGAGACCCAGTACTTC.

The chain uses TRBV9 and TRBJ2-3, with 10 bases aligning to TRBD2. V lost 4 bases and J lost 2; bases outside the gene matches: 10. Germline assignment: CDR1 SGDLS and CDR2 YYNGEE. CDR3 length: 17 amino acids. The DNA for the CDR3 is TGTGCCAGCAGCCCCCGGGGGAGCGGGGGGGCCACAGATACGCAGTATTTT. As protein: CASSPRGSGGATDTQYF.

This clone was detected only once. This sequence joins TRBV6-1 and TRBJ2-7; a weak D match, TRBD2 (6 bases). V shed 5 bases and J shed 1 base, with 15 bases lying between them. The CDR3 is 15 amino acids. Germline loops: CDR1 MNHNS, CDR2 SASEGT. Here the CDR3 reads CASSNRDWISYEQYF. In DNA form, the CDR3 reads TGTGCCAGCAGTAACCGGGACTGGATATCCTACGAGCAGTACTTC.

This chain links TRBV7-9 with TRBJ2-7; no reliable D call. V was clipped by 5 bases and J by 0 bases, with 11 bases between them. The CDR3 loop spans 14 amino acids. CDR1 is SEHNR, CDR2 FQNEAQ, per germline (reference sequence). This CDR3 reads CASSHRQVSYEQYF. DNA of the CDR3: TGTGCCAGCAGCCATCGACAAGTCTCCTACGAGCAGTACTTC.

The chain carries TRBV6-6 and TRBJ1-1; possible D gene TRBD1, 5 bases. The length of the CDR3 is 14 residues. Deletions cut 4 bases from V and 0 bases from J, with 9 bases between. Germline CDR1 is MNHNY and CDR2 is SVGAGI (reference sequence). The chain's CDR3 is CASSFEGMNTEAFF. The CDR3 DNA is TGTGCCAGCAGTTTTGAGGGGATGAACACTGAAGCTTTCTTT.

V gene TRBV27 combines with J gene TRBJ1-2; TRBD1 aligns across 8 bases. The germline V gene encodes CDR1 MNHEY and CDR2 SMNVEV (reference sequence). The V segment lost 1 base and the J segment 4 bases; nucleotides outside the gene matches: 2. The CDR3 runs 14 residues. The CDR3 spells CASSLYDRGYGYTF. CDR3 sequence (DNA): TGTGCCAGCAGTTTATATGACAGGGGCTATGGCTACACCTTC.

The CDR3 sequence: CASSIEGRNYGYTF. The CDR3 nucleotides are TGTGCCAGTAGTATAGAGGGCAGAAACTATGGCTACACCTTC. The rearrangement uses TRBV19 and TRBJ1-2; D gene unclear. Trimming removed 0 bases from V and 2 bases from J, with 7 bases in between. CDR1 is LNHDA, CDR2 SQIVND, per germline (reference sequence). The CDR3 is made up of 14 amino acids.